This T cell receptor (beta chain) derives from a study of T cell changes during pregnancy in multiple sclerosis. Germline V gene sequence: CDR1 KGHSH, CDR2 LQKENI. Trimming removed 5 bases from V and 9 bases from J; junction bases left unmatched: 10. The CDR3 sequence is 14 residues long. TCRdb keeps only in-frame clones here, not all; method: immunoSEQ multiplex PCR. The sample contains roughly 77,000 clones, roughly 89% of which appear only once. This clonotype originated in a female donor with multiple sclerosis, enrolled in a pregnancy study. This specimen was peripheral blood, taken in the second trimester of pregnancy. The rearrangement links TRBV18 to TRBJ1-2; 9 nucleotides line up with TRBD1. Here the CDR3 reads CASSTTGGEKRYTF. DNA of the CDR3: TGTGCCAGCTCAACTACAGGGGGCGAGAAACGCTACACCTTC.